This T cell receptor beta chain was recovered during a study of blood T cells in healthy people across ages. It was with a sample-barcoded 5' primer and a J-beta primer mix that a second PCR of roughly 7 to 12 cycles was run. A template-switch adaptor that had 12 random nucleotides put a tag on each cDNA molecule. TCRdb itself ran the 5' RACE reads through MiXCR, one entry per CDR3 protein. The sample has under 1,000,000 distinct CDR3 sequences; under 40% are singletons. General observations from the study: As age increased, TCR beta diversity per million T cells fell in a roughly linear fashion.

This clonotype was seen a handful of times. Its specificity is not known. The V and J ends lost 4 bases and 11 bases respectively, with 14 bases between them. The CDR3 contains 12 residues. Germline CDR1 is SGHTA and CDR2 is FQGNSA. Healthy individuals of Caucasian origin from Russia, aged about 6 to 100, served as donors. V usage is TRBV7-2 and J usage is TRBJ1-1, with unresolved D. The specimen was blood. The sequence derives from a man in his late teens or twenties in good health. CDR3 bases: TGTGCCAGCAGCTCCCTTGGGCAGTGGGCTTTCTTT. It translates to CASSSLGQWAFF.